Each of the 31 T cell receptor beta chains below was sequenced from the same sample in a study of blood T cells in healthy people across ages. PCR was performed a second time for about 7 to 12 cycles using a sample-barcoded 5' primer and a J-beta primer mix. Using its own MiXCR run on the 5' RACE reads, TCRdb lists one record per CDR3 protein. Of about a million distinct CDR3 sequences listed, roughly half are singletons. Sequenced sample: blood. The receptors shown here come from a woman aged 60-75 years in good health.

This clonotype was observed a few times. CDR3 amino acids: CASCSQGVGAKNIQYF. CDR3 DNA: TGCGCCAGTTGTTCGCAGGGGGTAGGGGCCAAAAACATTCAGTACTTC. This rearrangement joins TRBV5-1 to TRBJ2-4; TRBD1 agrees at 7 bases. The V and J ends lost 8 bases and 1 base, in that order; junction bases with no gene match: 12. CDR1 is SGHRS, CDR2 YFSETQ, per germline. The CDR3 has 16 residues. The whole variable domain, filled in from reference TRBV5-1 and TRBJ2-4, reads KAGVTQTPRYLIKTRGQQVTLSCSPISGHRSVSWYQQTPGQGLQFLFEYFSETQRNKGNFPGRFSGRQFSNSRSEMNVSTLELGDSALYLCASCSQGVGAKNIQYFGAGTRLSVL.

This clonotype has ten or more counts. The rearrangement joins TRBV10-3 to TRBJ2-3, with D tentatively TRBD2 (6 bases). CDR3 length equals 14 residues. The V end lost 4 bases, the J end lost 0 bases, and 8 bases lay between the germline ends. Looked up from germline, CDR1 is ENHRY and CDR2 is SYGVKD. The CDR3 loop is CAISGGASTDTQYF. The CDR3, as DNA: TGTGCCATCAGTGGCGGGGCCAGCACAGATACGCAGTATTTT.

This chain links TRBV20-1 with TRBJ2-7; D assignment may be TRBD1 or TRBD2 (5 bases each). V shed 5 bases and J shed 0 bases, with 17 bases lying between them. Per germline, CDR1 DFQATT and CDR2 SNEGSKA (reference sequence). The CDR3 totals 15 residues. The CDR3 reads CSAPRWDRSSYEQYF. The CDR3 DNA sequence: TGCAGTGCTCCGAGGTGGGACCGAAGCTCCTACGAGCAGTACTTC.

This chain uses TRBV30 with TRBJ2-7; the D gene could be TRBD1 or TRBD2 (5 bases each). The J call may be mistaken, given a closer DNA end match to TRBJ2-5. This CDR3 is 15 amino acids long. Germline V gene sequence: CDR1 GTSNPN, CDR2 SVGIG (reference sequence). CDR3 loop: CAWSSRQRGQETQYF. For the CDR3, the DNA is TGTGCCTGGAGTTCCCGACAGAGGGGTCAAGAGACCCAGTACTTC.

This rearrangement joins TRBV7-8 to TRBJ2-5; D gene uncertain. The germline V and J ends were trimmed by 1 base and 3 bases, with 9 bases remaining between them. In germline, CDR1 is SGHVS, CDR2 FQNEAQ. The CDR3 has 14 amino acids. The CDR3 reads CASSLDLPKETQYF. Written as DNA, the CDR3 is TGTGCCAGCAGCTTAGACCTGCCTAAAGAGACCCAGTACTTC.

This clonotype was detected many times. The rearrangement uses TRBV7-2 and TRBJ2-5; D ambiguous. Germline values: CDR1 SGHTA, CDR2 FQGNSA. The V gene lost 3 bases and the J gene lost 4 bases, with 9 bases spanning the gap. The CDR3 consists of 13 residues. The CDR3 sequence is CASSFQQSETQYF. The CDR3 coding sequence is TGTGCCAGCAGCTTTCAGCAATCAGAGACCCAGTACTTC.

This rearrangement joins TRBV4-3 to TRBJ2-3; TRBD1 is a possible D gene (5 bases). Per the germline V gene, CDR1 is LGHNA and CDR2 is YSLEER. Trimming cost V 0 bases and J 9 bases, with 10 bases left between them. CDR3 size: 13 residues. The CDR3 spells CASSQDRGRTQYF. In DNA form, the CDR3 reads TGCGCCAGCAGCCAAGATAGGGGAAGGACGCAGTATTTT.

The V call is TRBV20-1, the J call TRBJ2-2; no clear D gene. The CDR3 loop spans 14 amino acids. V lost 5 bases to trimming and J lost 2 bases, with 12 bases between them. Looked up from germline, CDR1 is DFQATT and CDR2 is SNEGSKA (reference sequence). Here the CDR3 DNA reads TGCAGTGCTGGCCTTGGGCTCAACACCGGGGAGCTGTTTTTT. It specifies CSAGLGLNTGELFF.

The chain couples TRBV29-1 to TRBJ1-1; no definite D call. Looked up from germline, CDR1 is SQVTM and CDR2 is ANQGSEA. Trimming cost V 0 bases and J 2 bases, with 4 bases left between them. The CDR3 totals 12 residues. CDR3 bases: TGCAGCGTTGAAGAAGCTAACACTGAAGCTTTCTTT. This sequence encodes CSVEEANTEAFF.

Concerning this clonotype itself: One junction end does not reproduce the germline sequence, and a read error may be involved. The rearrangement links TRBV5-1 to TRBJ2-1, with 8 bases aligning to TRBD2. Germline lookup yields CDR1 SGHRS and CDR2 YFSETQ. The CDR3 totals 14 residues. The CDR3 here is CASSRTSSHNEQFF. DNA of the CDR3: TGCGCCAGCAGCCGGACTAGCTCCCACAATGAGCAGTTCTTC. Supplemented by reference TRBV5-1 and TRBJ2-1, the full variable domain reads KAGVTQTPRYLIKTRGQQVTLSCSPISGHRSVSWYQQTPGQGLQFLFEYFSETQRNKGNFPGRFSGRQFSNSRSEMNVSTLELGDSALYLCASSRTSSHNEQFFGPGTRLTVL.

DNA for the CDR3: TGTGCCAGCAGTTTAACGCCGGAGACCCAGTACTTC. Its translation: CASSLTPETQYF. The chain carries TRBV12-3 or TRBV12-4 and TRBJ2-5, with D unclear. The CDR3 runs to 12 residues. V lost 2 bases to trimming and J lost 5 bases, with 6 bases between them.

J is TRBJ2-5 and V is TRBV20-1; possibly TRBD2 for D (7 bases). Germline CDR1 reads DFQATT; CDR2 reads SNEGSKA (reference sequence). V was shortened by 5 bases and J by 2 bases, with 18 bases between the two germline ends. CDR3 length: 15 residues. CDR3 nucleotide sequence: TGCAGTGCTCTCACGTGGGGGGGCCGACAAGAGACCCAGTACTTC. It is translated as CSALTWGGRQETQYF.

The chain has TRBV7-6 and TRBJ2-7, with D hard to call. The CDR3 sequence is 15 residues long. Germline V lookup: CDR1 SGHVS, CDR2 FNYEAQ. Between the trimmed V and J ends, which lost 5 bases and 0 bases, there was a span of 14 bases. The CDR3 sequence: CASSLGHPSSYEQYF. The CDR3 DNA reads TGTGCCAGCAGCCTCGGTCACCCTAGCTCCTACGAGCAGTACTTC. The full variable domain, rest sourced from reference TRBV7-6 and TRBJ2-7, is GAGVSQSPRYKVTKRGQDVALRCDPISGHVSLYWYRQALGQGPEFLTYFNYEAQQDKSGLPNDRFSAERPEGSISTLTIQRTEQRDSAMYRCASSLGHPSSYEQYFGPGTRLTVT.

V is TRBV6-5 and J is TRBJ1-1; no reliable D call. The CDR3 totals 11 residues. Trimming removed 8 bases at V and 1 base at J, with 5 bases between. Germline assignment: CDR1 MNHEY and CDR2 SVGAGI. This chain's CDR3 is CASHGNTEAFF. Here the CDR3 DNA reads TGTGCCAGCCACGGGAACACTGAAGCTTTCTTT.

The chain links TRBV29-1 to TRBJ2-1; 10 positions agree with TRBD2. With the DNA end fitting TRBJ2-7 better, the J assignment may be wrong. The V gene's germline CDR1 is SQVTM and CDR2 ANQGSEA. The CDR3 sequence is 19 residues long. The CDR3 loop reads CSVEDISGREGPIYNEQYF. The CDR3 DNA follows: TGCAGCGTTGAAGATATCAGCGGGAGGGAGGGACCGATATACAATGAGCAGTACTTC.

The V gene is TRBV20-1, the J gene TRBJ2-5, with a weak D call TRBD2 (6 bases). With 3 bases removed from V and 5 bases from J, the gap between germline ends came to 16 bases. Germline assignment: CDR1 DFQATT and CDR2 SNEGSKA (reference sequence). The CDR3 sequence is 14 residues long. CDR3 protein: CSARGGSSSETQYF. In DNA form, the CDR3 reads TGCAGTGCTAGGGGGGGTTCCAGCTCGGAGACCCAGTACTTC.

The DNA of the CDR3 is TGTGCCAGCAGCCAAGTTGGGTTCCGACAGGGTGGAGATACGCAGTATTTT. Its translation is CASSQVGFRQGGDTQYF. The chain joins TRBV3-1 to TRBJ2-3; 7 nucleotides match TRBD1. Germline V gene sequence: CDR1 LGHDT, CDR2 YNNKEL (reference sequence). With 1 base clipped from V and 5 bases from J, the junction kept 12 bases outside the gene matches. The CDR3 extends over 17 amino acids.

The chain carries TRBV6-2 or TRBV6-3 and TRBJ2-7; unclear D gene. The CDR3 is 11 amino acids. V dropped 7 bases and J dropped 3 bases, with 7 bases sitting between them. Germline lookup yields CDR1 MNHEY and CDR2 SVGEGT. DNA of the CDR3: TGTGCCAGCAACGACTTCTACGAGCAGTACTTC. This codes for CASNDFYEQYF.

The V gene is TRBV4-1, the J gene TRBJ1-1, with D possibly being TRBD1 (5 bases). V lost 1 base, J lost 4 bases, and 19 bases lay in between. The CDR3 has 17 amino acids. Germline V gives CDR1 MGHRA, CDR2 YSYEKL. CDR3 DNA sequence: TGCGCCAGCAGCCAAGGCCCACGGACTTCGGGGGTCACTGAAGCTTTCTTT. This sequence encodes CASSQGPRTSGVTEAFF.

This clonotype was counted a few times. This sequence joins TRBV7-8 and TRBJ2-7; TRBD2 might be the D (5 bases). In germline, CDR1 is SGHVS, CDR2 FQNEAQ. Trimming took 4 bases from V and 2 from J, leaving 15 bases between them. The CDR3 covers 15 residues. DNA of the CDR3: TGTGCCAGCAGCTCCACCGGGATGGGGACCTACGAGCAGTACTTC. Translating it yields CASSSTGMGTYEQYF.

V gene TRBV20-1 combines with J gene TRBJ2-3, with 15 bases fitting TRBD2. The germline CDR1 and CDR2 sequences are DFQATT and SNEGSKA (reference sequence). Losses at the gene ends were 1 base for V and 2 bases for J; bases not matched to a gene: 10. The CDR3 runs to 19 residues. In DNA form, the CDR3 reads TGCAGTGCTAGAGGTTGGACTAGCGGGAGGGTTCGTGACACAGATACGCAGTATTTT. Amino acids: CSARGWTSGRVRDTDTQYF.

The rearrangement links TRBV18 to TRBJ1-5; D possibly corresponds to TRBD1 (6 bases). The CDR3 loop spans 13 amino acids. Deletions cut 6 bases from V and 4 bases from J, with 10 bases between. Germline-derived CDR1 and CDR2 are KGHSH and LQKENI. The CDR3 DNA reads as TGTGCCAGCTCGCGACAGGATAATCAGCCCCAGCATTTT. Translated, it gives CASSRQDNQPQHF.

This clonotype was seen repeatedly, ten times or more. This rearrangement joins TRBV27 to TRBJ2-7, with D uncertain. The CDR3 sequence is 13 residues long. V dropped 5 bases and J dropped 4 bases, with 12 bases sitting between them. Germline V lookup: CDR1 MNHEY, CDR2 SMNVEV (reference sequence). CDR3 nucleotides: TGTGCCAGCAGTCCCCCTGGCCTTTACGAGCAGTACTTC. Protein product: CASSPPGLYEQYF.

This chain joins TRBV7-2 and TRBJ2-1; 14 bases align to TRBD2. After removal of 5 bases from V and 15 bases from J, the junction contained 6 bases not matched to a gene. The CDR3 consists of 13 residues. The germline gives CDR1 SGHTA, CDR2 FQGNSA. As DNA, the CDR3 is TGTGCCAGCAGCCGCGGGACTAGCGGGGGTCCGTTCTTC. Encoded protein: CASSRGTSGGPFF.

The genes are TRBV5-5 and TRBJ1-1, with no clear D. The CDR3 length is 14 residues. Germline loops: CDR1 SGHKS, CDR2 YYEKEE (reference sequence). Trimming removed 4 bases at V and 1 base at J, with 11 bases between. Here the CDR3 DNA reads TGTGCCAGCAGCCCCCGGGCAGAGAACACTGAAGCTTTCTTT. Its translation is CASSPRAENTEAFF.

This clonotype was detected a few times. V gene TRBV7-3 combines with J gene TRBJ2-1, with D hard to call. The CDR3 contains 12 residues. Germline-derived CDR1 and CDR2 are SGHTA and FQGTGA. Trimming left V 2 bases short and J 8 bases short, with 7 bases between. CDR3 nucleotide sequence: TGTGCCAGCAGCTTATTCAATGATGAGCAGTTCTTC. Translating gives CASSLFNDEQFF.

This sequence joins TRBV7-2 and TRBJ1-4, with a weak D call TRBD1 (6 bases). The V gene lost 5 bases and the J gene lost 8 bases, with 12 bases spanning the gap. The CDR3 consists of 13 residues. Germline CDR1 and CDR2: SGHTA and FQGNSA. This CDR3 reads CASSTGYGEKLFF. The CDR3 DNA reads as TGTGCCAGCAGCACAGGGTACGGGGAAAAACTGTTTTTT.

Notes on this clonotype: A junction boundary mismatches the germline segment, possibly from a read error. The chain is built from TRBV30 and TRBJ2-6; D gene ambiguous. The length of the CDR3 is 16 residues. Per germline, CDR1 GTSNPN and CDR2 SVGIG (reference sequence). The CDR3 loop is CAWSAVRPSRANVLTF. The CDR3 coding sequence is TGTGCCTGGAGTGCCGTACGCCCCTCTCGGGCCAACGTCCTGACTTTC.

The gene calls are TRBV28 and TRBJ2-7; maybe TRBD2 (5 bases). V was shortened by 10 bases and J by 2 bases, with 21 bases between the two germline ends. Per germline, CDR1 MDHEN and CDR2 SYDVKM. This CDR3 region has 15 residues. CDR3 DNA sequence: TGTGCCACTCGAAAAGGGAGACTGACTACCTACGAGCAGTACTTC. This codes for CATRKGRLTTYEQYF.

This clonotype occurred once. The chain recombines TRBV21-1 with TRBJ1-2. TRBV21-1 is noted as a pseudogene. The CDR3 spans 13 residues. Here the CDR3 reads CASSNHTNYGHTF. In DNA form, the CDR3 reads TGTGCCAGCAGCAATCACACTAACTATGGCCACACCTTC.

The chain couples TRBV10-3 to TRBJ1-1; TRBD1 matches at 7 bases. J lost 10 bases, V lost 7 bases, and 6 bases had no gene match. This CDR3 region has 11 residues. Germline V gene data show CDR1 as ENHRY and CDR2 as SYGVKD. This chain's CDR3 is CAITGQGVAFF. The DNA of the CDR3 is TGTGCCATCACGGGGCAGGGGGTAGCTTTCTTT.